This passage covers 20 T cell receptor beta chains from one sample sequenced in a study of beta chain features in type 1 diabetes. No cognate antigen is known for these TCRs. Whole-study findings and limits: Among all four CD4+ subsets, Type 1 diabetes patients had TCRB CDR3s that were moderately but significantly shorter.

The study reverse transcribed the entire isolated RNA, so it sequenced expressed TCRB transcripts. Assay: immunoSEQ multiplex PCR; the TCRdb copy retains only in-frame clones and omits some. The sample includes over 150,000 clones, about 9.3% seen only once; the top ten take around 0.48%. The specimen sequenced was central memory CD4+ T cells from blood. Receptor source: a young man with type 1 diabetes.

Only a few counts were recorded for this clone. In nucleotides, the CDR3 is TGTGCCACCAGCAGACCCCCCGGACAGGGGTACACCGGGGAGCTGTTTTTT. Translated, it gives CATSRPPGQGYTGELFF. The gene calls are TRBV15 and TRBJ2-2, with 9 nucleotides matching TRBD1. The trim removed 2 bases at V and 3 bases at J, leaving 7 bases unmatched. The germline CDR1 and CDR2 sequences are LNHNV and YYDKDF (reference sequence). CDR3 length: 17 residues.

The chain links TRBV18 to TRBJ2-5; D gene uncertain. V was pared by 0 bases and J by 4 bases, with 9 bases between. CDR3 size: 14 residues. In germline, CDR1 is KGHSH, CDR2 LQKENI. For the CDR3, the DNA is TGTGCCAGCTCACCACCCTTGGCCAGAGAGACCCAGTACTTC. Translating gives CASSPPLARETQYF.

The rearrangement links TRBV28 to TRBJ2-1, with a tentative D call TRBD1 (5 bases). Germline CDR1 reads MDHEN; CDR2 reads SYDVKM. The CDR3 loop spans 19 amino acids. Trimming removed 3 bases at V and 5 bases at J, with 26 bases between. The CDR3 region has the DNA TGTGCCAGCAGTTTGTGGGGCGGTCGTGCGGTCAAAGGACACAATGAGCAGTTCTTC. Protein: CASSLWGGRAVKGHNEQFF.

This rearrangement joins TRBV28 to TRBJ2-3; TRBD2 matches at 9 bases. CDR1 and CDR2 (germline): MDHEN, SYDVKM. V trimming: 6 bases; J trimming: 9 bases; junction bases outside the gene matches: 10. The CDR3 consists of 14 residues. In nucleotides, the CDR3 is TGTGCCAGCAGCCGTAGCGGGGGCACTTTAACGCAGTATTTT. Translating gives CASSRSGGTLTQYF.

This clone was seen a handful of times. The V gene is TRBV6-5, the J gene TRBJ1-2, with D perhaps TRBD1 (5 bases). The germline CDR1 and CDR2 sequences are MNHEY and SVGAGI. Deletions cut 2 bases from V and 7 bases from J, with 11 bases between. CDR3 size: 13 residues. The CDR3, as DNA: TGTGCCAGCAGTTACACGGGGGAGAGTGGCTACACCTTC. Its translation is CASSYTGESGYTF.

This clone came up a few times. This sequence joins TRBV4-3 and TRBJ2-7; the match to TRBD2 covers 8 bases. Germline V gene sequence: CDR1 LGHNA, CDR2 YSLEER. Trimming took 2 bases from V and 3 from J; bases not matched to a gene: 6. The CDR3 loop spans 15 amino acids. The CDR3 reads CASSQLAGKDYEQYF. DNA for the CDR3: TGCGCCAGCAGCCAATTAGCGGGAAAGGACTACGAGCAGTACTTC.

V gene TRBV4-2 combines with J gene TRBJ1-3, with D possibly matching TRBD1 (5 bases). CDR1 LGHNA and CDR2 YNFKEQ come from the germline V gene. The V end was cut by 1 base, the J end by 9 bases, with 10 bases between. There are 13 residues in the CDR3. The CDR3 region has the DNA TGTGCCAGCAGCCAAGGCGACAGACCCACCATATATTTT. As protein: CASSQGDRPTIYF.

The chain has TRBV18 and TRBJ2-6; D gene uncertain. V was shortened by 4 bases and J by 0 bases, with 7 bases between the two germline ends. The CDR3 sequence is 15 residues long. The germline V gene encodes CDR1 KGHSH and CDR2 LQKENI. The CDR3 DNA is TGTGCCAGCTCACAACAGAGCTCTGGGGCCAACGTCCTGACTTTC. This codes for CASSQQSSGANVLTF.

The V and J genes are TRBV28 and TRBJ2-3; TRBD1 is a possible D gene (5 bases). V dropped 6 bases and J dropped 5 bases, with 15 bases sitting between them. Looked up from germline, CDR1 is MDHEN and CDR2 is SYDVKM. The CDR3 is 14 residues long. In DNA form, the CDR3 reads TGTGCCAGCAGGGCCAACGGCAGGGTAGATACGCAGTATTTT. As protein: CASRANGRVDTQYF.

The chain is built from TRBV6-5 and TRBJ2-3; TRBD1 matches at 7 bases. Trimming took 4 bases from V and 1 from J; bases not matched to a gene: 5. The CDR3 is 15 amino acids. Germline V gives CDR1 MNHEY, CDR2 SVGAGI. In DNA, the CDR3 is TGTGCCAGCAGTTTCGACAGGGCAGGCACAGATACGCAGTATTTT. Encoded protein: CASSFDRAGTDTQYF.

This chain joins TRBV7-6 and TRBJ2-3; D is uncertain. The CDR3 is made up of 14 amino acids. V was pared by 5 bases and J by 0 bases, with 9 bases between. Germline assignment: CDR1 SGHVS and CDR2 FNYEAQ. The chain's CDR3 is CASSLGASTDTQYF. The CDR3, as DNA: TGTGCCAGCAGCCTCGGAGCTAGCACAGATACGCAGTATTTT.

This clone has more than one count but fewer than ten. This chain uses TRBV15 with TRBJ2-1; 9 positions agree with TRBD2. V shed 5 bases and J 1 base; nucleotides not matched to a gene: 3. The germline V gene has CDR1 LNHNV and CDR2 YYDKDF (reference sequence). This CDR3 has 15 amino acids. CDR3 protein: CATSPLAGSYNEQFF. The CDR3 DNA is TGTGCCACCAGCCCGCTAGCGGGATCCTACAATGAGCAGTTCTTC. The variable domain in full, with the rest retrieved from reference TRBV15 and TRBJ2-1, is DAMVIQNPRYQVTQFGKPVTLSCSQTLNHNVMYWYQQKSSQAPKLLFHYYDKDFNNEADTPDNFQSRRPNTSFCFLDIRSPGLGDTAMYLCATSPLAGSYNEQFFGPGTRLTVL.

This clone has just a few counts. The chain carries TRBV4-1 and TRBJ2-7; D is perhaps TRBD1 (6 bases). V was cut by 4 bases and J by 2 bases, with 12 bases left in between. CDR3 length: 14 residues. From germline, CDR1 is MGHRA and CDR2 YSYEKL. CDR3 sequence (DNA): TGCGCCAGCAGCCGTAGCCAGGGGACCTACGAGCAGTACTTC. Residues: CASSRSQGTYEQYF.

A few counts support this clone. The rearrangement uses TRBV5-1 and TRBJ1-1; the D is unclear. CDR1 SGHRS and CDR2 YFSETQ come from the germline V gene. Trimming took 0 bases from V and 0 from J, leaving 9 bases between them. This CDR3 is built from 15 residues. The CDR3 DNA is TGCGCCAGCAGCTTGGGCGGCAGCATGAACACTGAAGCTTTCTTT. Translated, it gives CASSLGGSMNTEAFF.

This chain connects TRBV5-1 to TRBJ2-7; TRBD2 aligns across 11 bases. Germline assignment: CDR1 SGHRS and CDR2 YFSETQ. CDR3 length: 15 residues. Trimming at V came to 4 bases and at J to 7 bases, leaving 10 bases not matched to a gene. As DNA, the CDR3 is TGCGCCAGCAGCCCCAAGACTAGCGGGATTGGGGAGCAGTACTTC. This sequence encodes CASSPKTSGIGEQYF.

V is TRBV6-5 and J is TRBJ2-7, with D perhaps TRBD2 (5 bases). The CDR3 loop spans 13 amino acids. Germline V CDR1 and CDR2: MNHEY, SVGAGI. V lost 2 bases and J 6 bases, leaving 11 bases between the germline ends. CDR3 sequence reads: CASSYRGDSEQYF. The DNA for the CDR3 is TGTGCCAGCAGTTACCGGGGAGATTCCGAGCAGTACTTC.

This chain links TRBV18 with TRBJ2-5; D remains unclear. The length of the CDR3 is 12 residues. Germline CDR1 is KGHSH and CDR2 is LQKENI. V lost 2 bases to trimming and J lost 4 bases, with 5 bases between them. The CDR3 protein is CASSPRRETQYF. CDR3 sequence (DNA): TGTGCCAGCTCACCAAGGAGAGAGACCCAGTACTTC.

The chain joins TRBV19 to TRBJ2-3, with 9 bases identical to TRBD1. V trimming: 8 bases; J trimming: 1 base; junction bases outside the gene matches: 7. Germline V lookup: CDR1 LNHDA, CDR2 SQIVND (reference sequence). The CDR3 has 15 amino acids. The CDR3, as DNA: TGTGCCAGTGCCCGAAGACAGGGGGGCACAGATACGCAGTATTTT. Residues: CASARRQGGTDTQYF.

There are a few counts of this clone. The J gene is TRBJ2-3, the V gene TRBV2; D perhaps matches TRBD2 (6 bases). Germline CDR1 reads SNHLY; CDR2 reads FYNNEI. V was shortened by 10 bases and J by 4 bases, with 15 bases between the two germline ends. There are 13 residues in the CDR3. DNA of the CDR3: TGTGCCACCAGACTAGGTGGGCCAGATACGCAGTATTTT. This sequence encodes CATRLGGPDTQYF.

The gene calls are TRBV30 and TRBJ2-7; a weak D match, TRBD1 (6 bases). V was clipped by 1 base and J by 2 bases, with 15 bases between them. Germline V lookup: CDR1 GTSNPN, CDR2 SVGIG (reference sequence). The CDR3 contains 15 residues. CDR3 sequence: CAWSGTDNLPYEQYF. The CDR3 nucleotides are TGTGCCTGGAGTGGGACAGATAACCTGCCCTACGAGCAGTACTTC.